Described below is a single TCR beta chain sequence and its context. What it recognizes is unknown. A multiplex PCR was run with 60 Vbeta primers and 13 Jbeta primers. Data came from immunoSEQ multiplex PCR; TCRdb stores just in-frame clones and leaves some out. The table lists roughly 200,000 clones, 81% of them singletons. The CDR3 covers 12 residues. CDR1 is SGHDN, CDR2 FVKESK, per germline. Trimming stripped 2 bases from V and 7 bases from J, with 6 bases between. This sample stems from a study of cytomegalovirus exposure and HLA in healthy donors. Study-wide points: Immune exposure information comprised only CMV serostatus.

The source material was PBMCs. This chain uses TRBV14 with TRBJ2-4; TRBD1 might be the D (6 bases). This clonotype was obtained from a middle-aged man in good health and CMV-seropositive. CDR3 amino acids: CASSQQGNIQYF. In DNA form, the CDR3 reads TGTGCCAGCAGCCAACAGGGGAACATTCAGTACTTC.